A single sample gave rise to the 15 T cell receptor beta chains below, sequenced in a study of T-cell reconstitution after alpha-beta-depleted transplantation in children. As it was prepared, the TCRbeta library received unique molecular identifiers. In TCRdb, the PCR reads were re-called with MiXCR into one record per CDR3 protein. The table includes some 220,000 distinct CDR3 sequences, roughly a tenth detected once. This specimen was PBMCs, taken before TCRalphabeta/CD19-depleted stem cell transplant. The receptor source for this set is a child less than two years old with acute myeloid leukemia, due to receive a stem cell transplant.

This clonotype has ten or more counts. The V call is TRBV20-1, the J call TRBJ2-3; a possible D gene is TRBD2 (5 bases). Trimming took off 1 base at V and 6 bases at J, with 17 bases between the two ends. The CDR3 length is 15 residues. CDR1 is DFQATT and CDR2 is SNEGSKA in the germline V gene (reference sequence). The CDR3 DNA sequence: TGCAGTGCTAGAGGCCTAGCACACGGTAGGGATACGCAGTATTTT. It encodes CSARGLAHGRDTQYF.

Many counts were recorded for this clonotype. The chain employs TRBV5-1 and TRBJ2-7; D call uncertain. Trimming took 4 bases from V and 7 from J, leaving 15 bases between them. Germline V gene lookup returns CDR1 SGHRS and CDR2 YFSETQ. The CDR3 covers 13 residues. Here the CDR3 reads CASSHHGRYEQYF. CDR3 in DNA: TGCGCCAGCAGCCACCACGGTCGGTATGAGCAGTACTTC.

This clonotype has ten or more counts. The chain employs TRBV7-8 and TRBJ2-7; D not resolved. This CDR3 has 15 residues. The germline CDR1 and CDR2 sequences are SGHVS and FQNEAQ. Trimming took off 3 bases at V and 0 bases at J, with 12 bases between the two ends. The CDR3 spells CASSLGDGSSYEQYF. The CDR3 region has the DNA TGTGCCAGCAGCTTGGGCGACGGAAGCTCCTACGAGCAGTACTTC.

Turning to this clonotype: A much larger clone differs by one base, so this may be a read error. This chain's CDR3 is CASSSGTSFYNQQFF. The CDR3, as DNA: TGCGCCAGCAGCTCCGGGACTAGCTTCTACAATCAGCAGTTCTTC. The chain uses TRBV5-1 and TRBJ2-1; 9 bases are shared with TRBD2. Germline-derived CDR1 and CDR2 are SGHRS and YFSETQ. The CDR3 runs to 15 residues.

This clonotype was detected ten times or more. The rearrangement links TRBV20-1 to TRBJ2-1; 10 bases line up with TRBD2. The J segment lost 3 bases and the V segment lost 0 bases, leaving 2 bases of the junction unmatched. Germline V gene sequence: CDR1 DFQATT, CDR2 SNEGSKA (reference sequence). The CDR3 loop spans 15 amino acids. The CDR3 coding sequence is TGCAGTGCTAGAGATCAGCGGGAGGGCTACAATGAGCAGTTCTTC. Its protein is CSARDQREGYNEQFF.

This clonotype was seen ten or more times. The CDR3 loop reads CSARGRVRDPNYGYTF. Written as DNA, the CDR3 is TGCAGTGCTAGAGGCCGGGTTAGGGACCCTAACTATGGCTACACCTTC. This chain connects TRBV20-1 to TRBJ1-2, with D possibly TRBD1 on 5 matching bases. V lost 1 base and J 0 bases, leaving 15 bases between the germline ends. CDR3 length equals 16 residues. In germline, CDR1 is DFQATT, CDR2 SNEGSKA (reference sequence).

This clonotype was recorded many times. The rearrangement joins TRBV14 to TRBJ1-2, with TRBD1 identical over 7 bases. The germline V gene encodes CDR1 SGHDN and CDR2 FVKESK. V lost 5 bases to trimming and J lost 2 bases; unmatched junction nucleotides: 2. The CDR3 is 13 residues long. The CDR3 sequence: CASSETGNYGYTF. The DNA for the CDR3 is TGTGCCAGCAGCGAGACAGGGAACTATGGCTACACCTTC.

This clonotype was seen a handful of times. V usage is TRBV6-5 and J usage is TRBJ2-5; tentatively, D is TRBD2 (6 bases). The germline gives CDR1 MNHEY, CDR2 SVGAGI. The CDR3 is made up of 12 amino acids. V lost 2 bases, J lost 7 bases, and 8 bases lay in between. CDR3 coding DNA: TGTGCCAGCAGTTACCAGGGAGGGACCCAGTACTTC. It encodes CASSYQGGTQYF.

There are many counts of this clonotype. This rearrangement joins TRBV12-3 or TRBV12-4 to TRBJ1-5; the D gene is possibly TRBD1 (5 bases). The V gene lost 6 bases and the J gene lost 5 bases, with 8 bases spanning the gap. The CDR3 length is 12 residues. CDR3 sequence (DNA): TGTGCCAGCAGAGTGGGGGATCAGCCCCAGCATTTT. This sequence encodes CASRVGDQPQHF.

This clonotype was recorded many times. The CDR3 DNA is TGTGCCAGCAGCTTAGGCCAGGGTAGTGGCAATCAGCCCCAGCATTTT. This codes for CASSLGQGSGNQPQHF. This sequence joins TRBV7-9 and TRBJ1-5, with D maybe TRBD1 (5 bases). The germline V gene encodes CDR1 SEHNR and CDR2 FQNEAQ (reference sequence). Trimming removed 1 base from V and 2 bases from J, with 12 bases in between. This CDR3 has 16 amino acids.

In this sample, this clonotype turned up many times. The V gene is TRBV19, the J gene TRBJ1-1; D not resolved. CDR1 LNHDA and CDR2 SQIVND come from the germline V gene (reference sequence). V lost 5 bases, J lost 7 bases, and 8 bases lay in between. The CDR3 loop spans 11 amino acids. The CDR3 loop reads CASSALIEAFF. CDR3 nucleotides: TGTGCCAGTAGTGCCCTTATTGAAGCTTTCTTT.

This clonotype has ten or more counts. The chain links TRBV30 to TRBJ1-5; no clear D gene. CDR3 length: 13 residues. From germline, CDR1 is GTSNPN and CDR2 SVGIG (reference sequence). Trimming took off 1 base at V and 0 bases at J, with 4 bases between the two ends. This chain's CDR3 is CAWSANSNQPQHF. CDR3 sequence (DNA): TGTGCCTGGAGTGCGAATAGCAATCAGCCCCAGCATTTT. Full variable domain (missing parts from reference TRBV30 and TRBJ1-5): SQTIHQWPATLVQPVGSPLSLECTVEGTSNPNLYWYRQAAGRGLQLLFYSVGIGQISSEVPQNLSASRPQDRQFILSSKKLLLSDSGFYLCAWSANSNQPQHFGDGTRLSIL.

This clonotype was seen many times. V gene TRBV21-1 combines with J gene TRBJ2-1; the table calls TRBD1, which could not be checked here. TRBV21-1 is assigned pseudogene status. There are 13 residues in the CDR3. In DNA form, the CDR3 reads TGTGCCAGCAGAGCCCCAGGGGCTCCTGAGCAGTTCTTC. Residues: CASRAPGAPEQFF.

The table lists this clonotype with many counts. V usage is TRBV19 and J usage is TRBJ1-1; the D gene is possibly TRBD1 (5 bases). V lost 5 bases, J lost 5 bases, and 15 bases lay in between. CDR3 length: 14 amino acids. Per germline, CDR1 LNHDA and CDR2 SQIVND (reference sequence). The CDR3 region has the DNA TGTGCCAGTAGTCCACGCAGGGCGAGTACTGAAGCTTTCTTT. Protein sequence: CASSPRRASTEAFF.

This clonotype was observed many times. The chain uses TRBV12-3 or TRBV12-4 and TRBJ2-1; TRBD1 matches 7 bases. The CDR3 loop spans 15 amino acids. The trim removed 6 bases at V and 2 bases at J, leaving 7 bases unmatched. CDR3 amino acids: CASRDKGTAYNEQFF. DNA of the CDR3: TGTGCCAGCAGGGATAAGGGGACAGCCTACAATGAGCAGTTCTTC.